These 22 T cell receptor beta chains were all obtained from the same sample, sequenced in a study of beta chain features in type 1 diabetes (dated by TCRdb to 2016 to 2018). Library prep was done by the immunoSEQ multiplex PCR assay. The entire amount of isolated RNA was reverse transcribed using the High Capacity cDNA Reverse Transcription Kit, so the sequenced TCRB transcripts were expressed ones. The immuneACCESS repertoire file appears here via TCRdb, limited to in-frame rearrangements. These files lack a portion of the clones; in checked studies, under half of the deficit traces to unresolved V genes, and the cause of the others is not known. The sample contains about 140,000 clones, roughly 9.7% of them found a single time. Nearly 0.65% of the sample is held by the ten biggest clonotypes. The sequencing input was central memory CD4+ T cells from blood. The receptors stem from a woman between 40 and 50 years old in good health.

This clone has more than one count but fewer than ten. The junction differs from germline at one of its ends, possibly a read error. CDR3 sequence reads: CASSPGTGGNEQYF. CDR3 sequence (DNA): TGCGCCAGCAGCCCCGGGACAGGGGGCAACGAGCAGTACTTC. J is TRBJ2-7 and V is TRBV5-4; TRBD1 matches 12 bases. Germline CDR1 SGHNT, CDR2 YYREEE (reference sequence). The CDR3 length is 14 residues.

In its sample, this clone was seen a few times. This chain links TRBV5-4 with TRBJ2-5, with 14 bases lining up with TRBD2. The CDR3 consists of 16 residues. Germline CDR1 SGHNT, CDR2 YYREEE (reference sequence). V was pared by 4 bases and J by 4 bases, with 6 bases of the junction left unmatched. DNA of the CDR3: TGTGCCAGCAGCCTGACTAGCGGGGGGGGTAGAGAGACCCAGTACTTC. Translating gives CASSLTSGGGRETQYF.

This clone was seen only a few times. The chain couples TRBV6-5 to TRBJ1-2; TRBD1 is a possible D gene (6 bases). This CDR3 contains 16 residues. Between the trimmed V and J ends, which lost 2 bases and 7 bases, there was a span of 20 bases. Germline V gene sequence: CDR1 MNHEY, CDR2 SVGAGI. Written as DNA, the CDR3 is TGTGCCAGCAGTTACATTTCGCGGGGGGCGGACGGTGGCTACACCTTC. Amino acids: CASSYISRGADGGYTF.

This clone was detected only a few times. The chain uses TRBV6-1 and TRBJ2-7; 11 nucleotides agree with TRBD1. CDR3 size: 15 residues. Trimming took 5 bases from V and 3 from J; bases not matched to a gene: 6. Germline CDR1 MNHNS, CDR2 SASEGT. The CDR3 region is CASSPRDRGDYEQYF. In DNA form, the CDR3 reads TGTGCCAGCAGTCCACGGGACAGGGGGGACTACGAGCAGTACTTC.

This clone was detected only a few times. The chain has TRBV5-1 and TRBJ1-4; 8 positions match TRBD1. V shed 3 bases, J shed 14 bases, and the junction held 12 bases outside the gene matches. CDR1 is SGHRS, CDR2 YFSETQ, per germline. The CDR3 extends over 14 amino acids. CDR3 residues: CASSSSPSGGALFF. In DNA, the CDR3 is TGCGCCAGCAGCTCATCGCCTTCAGGGGGCGCGCTGTTTTTT.

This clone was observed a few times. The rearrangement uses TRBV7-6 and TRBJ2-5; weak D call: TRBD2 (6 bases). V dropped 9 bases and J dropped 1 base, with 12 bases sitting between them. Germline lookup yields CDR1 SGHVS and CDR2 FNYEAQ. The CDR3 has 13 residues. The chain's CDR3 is CASLRGSQETQYF. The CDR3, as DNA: TGTGCCAGTTTACGGGGGTCCCAAGAGACCCAGTACTTC.

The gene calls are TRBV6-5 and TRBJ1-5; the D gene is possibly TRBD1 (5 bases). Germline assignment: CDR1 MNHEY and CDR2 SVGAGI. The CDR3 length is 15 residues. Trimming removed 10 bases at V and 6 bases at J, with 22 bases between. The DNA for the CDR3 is TGTGCCATCACCTGGACGGCAGGAGGGGCTCAGCCCCAGCATTTT. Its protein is CAITWTAGGAQPQHF.

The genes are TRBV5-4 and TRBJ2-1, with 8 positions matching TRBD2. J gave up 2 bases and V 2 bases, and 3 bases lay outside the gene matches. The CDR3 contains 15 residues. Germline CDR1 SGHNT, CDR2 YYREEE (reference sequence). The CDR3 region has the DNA TGTGCCAGCAGCTTTTACGGGGGGGCCTACAATGAGCAGTTCTTC. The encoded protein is CASSFYGGAYNEQFF.

DNA of the CDR3: TGTGCCACCAGCAGAGATTACCCTGGACTAGCGGGTAGCACAGATACGCAGTATTTT. Protein sequence: CATSRDYPGLAGSTDTQYF. The J gene is TRBJ2-3, the V gene TRBV15; 11 positions agree with TRBD2. CDR3 length equals 19 residues. J lost 0 bases, V lost 0 bases, and 8 bases had no gene match. Germline V lookup: CDR1 LNHNV, CDR2 YYDKDF (reference sequence).

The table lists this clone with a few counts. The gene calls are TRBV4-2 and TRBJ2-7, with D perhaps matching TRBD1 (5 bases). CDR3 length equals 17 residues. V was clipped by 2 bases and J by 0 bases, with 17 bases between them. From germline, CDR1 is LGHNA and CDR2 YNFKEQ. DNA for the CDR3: TGTGCCAGCAGCCAACAAGGGGCGTCCGCTAGCTCCTACGAGCAGTACTTC. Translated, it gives CASSQQGASASSYEQYF.

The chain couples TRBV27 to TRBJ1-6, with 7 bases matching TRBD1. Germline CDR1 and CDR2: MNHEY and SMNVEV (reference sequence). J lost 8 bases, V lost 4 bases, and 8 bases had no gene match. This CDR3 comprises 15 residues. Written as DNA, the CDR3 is TGTGCCAGCAGTTCCGCCGGGACAGCTTATTCACCCCTCCACTTT. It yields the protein CASSSAGTAYSPLHF.

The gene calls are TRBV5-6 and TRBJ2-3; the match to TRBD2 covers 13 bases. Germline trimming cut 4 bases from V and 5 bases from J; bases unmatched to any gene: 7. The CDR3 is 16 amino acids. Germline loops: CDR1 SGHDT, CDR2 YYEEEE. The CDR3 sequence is CASSPQGLAGEDTQYF. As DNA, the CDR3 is TGTGCCAGCAGCCCTCAAGGACTAGCGGGGGAAGATACGCAGTATTTT.

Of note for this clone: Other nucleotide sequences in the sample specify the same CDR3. The CDR3 loop reads CASSFRVDSGNTIYF. CDR3 DNA sequence: TGTGCCAGCAGCTTCCGCGTAGACTCTGGAAACACCATATATTTT. The gene calls are TRBV7-2 and TRBJ1-3; D is unresolved. V was trimmed by 3 bases and J by 0 bases, leaving 9 bases between them. The CDR3 totals 15 residues. From germline, CDR1 is SGHTA and CDR2 FQGNSA.

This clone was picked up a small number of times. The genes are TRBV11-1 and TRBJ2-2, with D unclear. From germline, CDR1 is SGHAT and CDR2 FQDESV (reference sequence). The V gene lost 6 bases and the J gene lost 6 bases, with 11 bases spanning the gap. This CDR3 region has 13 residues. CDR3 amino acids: CASRDTSAGELFF. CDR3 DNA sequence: TGTGCCAGCAGAGACACGTCCGCCGGGGAGCTGTTTTTT.

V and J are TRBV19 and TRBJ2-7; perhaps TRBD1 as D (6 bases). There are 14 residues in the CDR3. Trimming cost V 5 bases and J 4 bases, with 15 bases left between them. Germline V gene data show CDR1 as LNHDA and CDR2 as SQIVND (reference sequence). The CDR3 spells CASSETGPFYEQYF. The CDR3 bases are TGTGCCAGTAGTGAAACAGGGCCCTTTTACGAGCAGTACTTC.

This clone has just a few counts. CDR3 in amino acids: CASSFGTGGYTGELFF. For the CDR3, the DNA is TGTGCCAGCAGCTTCGGGACAGGGGGGTACACCGGGGAGCTGTTTTTT. The V gene is TRBV5-4, the J gene TRBJ2-2; 11 nucleotides match TRBD1. V lost 2 bases and J lost 3; bases outside the gene matches: 3. From germline, CDR1 is SGHNT and CDR2 YYREEE (reference sequence). This CDR3 region has 16 residues. Drawing the rest from reference TRBV5-4 and TRBJ2-2, the complete variable domain is ETGVTQSPTHLIKTRGQQVTLRCSSQSGHNTVSWYQQALGQGPQFIFQYYREEENGRGNFPPRFSGLQFPNYSSELNVNALELDDSALYLCASSFGTGGYTGELFFGEGSRLTVL.

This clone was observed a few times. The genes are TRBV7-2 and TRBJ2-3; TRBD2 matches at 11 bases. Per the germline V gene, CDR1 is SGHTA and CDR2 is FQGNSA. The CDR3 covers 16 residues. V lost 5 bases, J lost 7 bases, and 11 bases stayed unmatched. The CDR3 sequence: CASSRRLAGNQNTQYF. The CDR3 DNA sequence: TGTGCCAGCAGCCGTAGACTAGCGGGGAACCAGAATACGCAGTATTTT.

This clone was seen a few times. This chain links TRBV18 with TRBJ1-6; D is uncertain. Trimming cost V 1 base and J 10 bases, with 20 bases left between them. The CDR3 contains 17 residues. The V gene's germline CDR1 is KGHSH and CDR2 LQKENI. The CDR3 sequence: CASSPRPNGEVKSPLHF. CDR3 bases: TGTGCCAGCTCACCACGTCCTAACGGGGAGGTGAAGTCACCCCTCCACTTT.

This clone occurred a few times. The CDR3 nucleotides read TGTGCCAGCTCACCTCAGTCTGGGGCCAACGTCCTGACTTTC. It translates to CASSPQSGANVLTF. The V gene is TRBV18, the J gene TRBJ2-6, with D unclear. Germline V CDR1 and CDR2: KGHSH, LQKENI. V lost 3 bases, J lost 1 base, and 4 bases lay in between. CDR3 length: 14 residues.

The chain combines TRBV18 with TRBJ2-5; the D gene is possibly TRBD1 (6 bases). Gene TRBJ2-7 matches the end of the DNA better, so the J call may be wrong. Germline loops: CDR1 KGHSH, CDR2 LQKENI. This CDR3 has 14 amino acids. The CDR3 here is CASSTYRDRIEQYF. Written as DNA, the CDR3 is TGTGCCAGCTCAACCTACAGGGACCGGATCGAGCAGTACTTC.

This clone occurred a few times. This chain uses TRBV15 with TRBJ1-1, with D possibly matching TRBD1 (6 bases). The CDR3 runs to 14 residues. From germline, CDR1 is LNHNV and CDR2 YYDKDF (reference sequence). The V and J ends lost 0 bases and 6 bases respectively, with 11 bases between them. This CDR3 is CATSRDRTAAEAFF. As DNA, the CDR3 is TGTGCCACCAGCAGAGATAGGACAGCGGCTGAAGCTTTCTTT.

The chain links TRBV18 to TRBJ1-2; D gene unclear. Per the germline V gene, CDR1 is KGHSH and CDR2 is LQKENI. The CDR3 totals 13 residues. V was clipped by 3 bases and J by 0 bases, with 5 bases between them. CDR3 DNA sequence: TGTGCCAGCTCACCGAGAGCTAACTATGGCTACACCTTC. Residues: CASSPRANYGYTF.